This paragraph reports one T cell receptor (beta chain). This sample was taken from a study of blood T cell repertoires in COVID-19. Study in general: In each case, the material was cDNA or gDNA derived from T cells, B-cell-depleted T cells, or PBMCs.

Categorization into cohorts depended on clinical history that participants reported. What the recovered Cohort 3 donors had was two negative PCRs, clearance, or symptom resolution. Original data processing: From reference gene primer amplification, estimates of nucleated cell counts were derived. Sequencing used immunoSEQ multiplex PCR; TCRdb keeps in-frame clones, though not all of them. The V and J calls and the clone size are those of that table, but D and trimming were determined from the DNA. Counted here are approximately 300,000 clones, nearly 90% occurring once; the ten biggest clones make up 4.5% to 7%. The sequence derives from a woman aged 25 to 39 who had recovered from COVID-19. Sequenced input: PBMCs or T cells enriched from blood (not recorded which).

CDR3 nucleotide sequence: TGTGCCAGCAGCCTAAGAGGGCAGGGGGGCAATGAGCAGTTCTTC. Translation gives CASSLRGQGGNEQFF. This chain connects TRBV7-3 to TRBJ2-1, with D tentatively TRBD1 (7 bases). The CDR3 runs to 15 residues. V gave up 5 bases and J gave up 6 bases, with 17 bases separating them. Germline V lookup: CDR1 SGHTA, CDR2 FQGTGA.